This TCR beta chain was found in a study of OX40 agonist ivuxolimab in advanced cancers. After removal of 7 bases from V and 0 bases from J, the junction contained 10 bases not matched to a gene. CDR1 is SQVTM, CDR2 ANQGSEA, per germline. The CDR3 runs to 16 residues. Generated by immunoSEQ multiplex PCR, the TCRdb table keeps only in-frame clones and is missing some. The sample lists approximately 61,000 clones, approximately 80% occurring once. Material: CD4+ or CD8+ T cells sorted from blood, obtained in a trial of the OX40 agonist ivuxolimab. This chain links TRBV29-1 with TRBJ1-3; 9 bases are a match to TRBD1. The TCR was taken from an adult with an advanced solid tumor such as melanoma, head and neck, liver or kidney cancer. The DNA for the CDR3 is TGCAGCGCTGGGACAGGGAGTGTTGGCTCTGGAAACACCATATATTTT. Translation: CSAGTGSVGSGNTIYF.